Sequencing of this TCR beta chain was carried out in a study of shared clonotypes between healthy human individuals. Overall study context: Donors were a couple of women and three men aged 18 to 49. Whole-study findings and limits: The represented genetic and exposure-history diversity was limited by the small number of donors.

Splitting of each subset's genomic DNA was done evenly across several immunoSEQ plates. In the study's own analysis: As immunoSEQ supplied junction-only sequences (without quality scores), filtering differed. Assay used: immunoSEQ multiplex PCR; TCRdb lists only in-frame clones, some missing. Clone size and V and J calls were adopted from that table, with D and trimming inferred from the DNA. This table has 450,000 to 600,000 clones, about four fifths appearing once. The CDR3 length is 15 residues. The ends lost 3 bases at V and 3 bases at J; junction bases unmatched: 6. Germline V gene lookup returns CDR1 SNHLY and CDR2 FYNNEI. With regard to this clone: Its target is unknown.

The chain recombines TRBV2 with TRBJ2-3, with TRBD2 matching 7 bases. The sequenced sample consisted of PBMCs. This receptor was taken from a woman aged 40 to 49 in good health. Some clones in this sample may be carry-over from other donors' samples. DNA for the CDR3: TGTGCCAGCAGTGAGGCGGGAGTTAGAACAGATACGCAGTATTTT. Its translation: CASSEAGVRTDTQYF.